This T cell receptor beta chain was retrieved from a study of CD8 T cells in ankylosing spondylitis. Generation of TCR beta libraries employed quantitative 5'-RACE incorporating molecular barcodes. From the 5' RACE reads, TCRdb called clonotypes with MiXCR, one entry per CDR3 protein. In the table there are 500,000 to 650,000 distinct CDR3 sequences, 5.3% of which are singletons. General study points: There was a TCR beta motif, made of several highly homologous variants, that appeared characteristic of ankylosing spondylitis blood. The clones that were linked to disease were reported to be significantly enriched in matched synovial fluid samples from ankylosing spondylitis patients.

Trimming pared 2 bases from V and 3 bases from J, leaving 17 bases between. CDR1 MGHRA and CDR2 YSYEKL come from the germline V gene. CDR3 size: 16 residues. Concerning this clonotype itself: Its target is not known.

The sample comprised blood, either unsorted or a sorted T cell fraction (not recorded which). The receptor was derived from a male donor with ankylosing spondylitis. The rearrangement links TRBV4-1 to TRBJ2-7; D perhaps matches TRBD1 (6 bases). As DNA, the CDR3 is TGCGCCAGCAGCCAACGCTCTTCAGGGGCGAACTACGAGCAGTACTTC. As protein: CASSQRSSGANYEQYF.